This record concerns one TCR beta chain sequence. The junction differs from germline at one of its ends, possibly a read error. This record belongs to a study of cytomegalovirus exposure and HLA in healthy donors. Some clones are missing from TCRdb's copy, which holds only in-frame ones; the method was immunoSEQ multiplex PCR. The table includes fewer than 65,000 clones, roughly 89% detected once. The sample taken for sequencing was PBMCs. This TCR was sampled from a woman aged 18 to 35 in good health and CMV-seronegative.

DNA for the CDR3: TGTGCCATCAGTGCAACAGGGATGGGCGGGGAGCTGTTTTTT. As protein: CAISATGMGGELFF. The J gene is TRBJ2-2, the V gene TRBV6-4, with D perhaps TRBD1 (6 bases). Germline V CDR1 and CDR2: MRHNA, SNTAGT. The CDR3 consists of 14 residues.